This T cell receptor (beta chain) comes out of a study of T cell responses to AZD1222 COVID-19 vaccine. General observations from the study: Repertoires were obtained solely post-peak T cell response.

Trimming took off 11 bases at V and 4 bases at J, with 26 bases between the two ends. Germline values: CDR1 SNHLY, CDR2 FYNNEI. This CDR3 contains 17 residues. A word on this clone: As yet, its antigen is unknown.

Sequencing used immunoSEQ multiplex PCR; TCRdb keeps in-frame clones, though not all of them. The sample holds about 120,000 clones, approximately 85% seen once. The source is an adult in good health. The input for sequencing was peripheral blood, taken on day 0 of AZD1222 vaccination. The J gene is TRBJ1-4, the V gene TRBV2; D unresolved. Here the CDR3 DNA reads TGTGCCTCCAAAGCAGGTGTCGGTCGGATCGTTAATGAAAAACTGTTTTTT. Encoded protein: CASKAGVGRIVNEKLFF. Based on the CDR3 plus reference TRBV2 and TRBJ1-4, the full variable domain is EPEVTQTPSHQVTQMGQEVILRCVPISNHLYFYWYRQILGQKVEFLVSFYNNEISEKSEIFDDQFSVERPDGSNFTLKIRSTKLEDSAMYFCASKAGVGRIVNEKLFFGSGTQLSVL.